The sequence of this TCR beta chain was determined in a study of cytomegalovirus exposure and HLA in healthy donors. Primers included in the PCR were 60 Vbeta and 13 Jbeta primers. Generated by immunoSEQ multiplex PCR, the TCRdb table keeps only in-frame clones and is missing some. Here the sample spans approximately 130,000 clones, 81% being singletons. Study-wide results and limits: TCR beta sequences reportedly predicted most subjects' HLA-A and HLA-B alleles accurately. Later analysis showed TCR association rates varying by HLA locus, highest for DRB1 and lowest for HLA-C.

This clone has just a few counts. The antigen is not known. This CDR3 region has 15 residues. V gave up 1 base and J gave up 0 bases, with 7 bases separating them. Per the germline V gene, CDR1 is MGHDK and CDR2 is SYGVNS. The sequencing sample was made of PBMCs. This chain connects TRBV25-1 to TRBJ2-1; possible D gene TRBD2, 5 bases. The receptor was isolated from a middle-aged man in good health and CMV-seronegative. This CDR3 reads CASSEFGSSYNEQFF. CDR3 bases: TGTGCCAGCAGTGAATTTGGGAGCTCCTACAATGAGCAGTTCTTC.